Following are 24 T cell receptor beta chains from one sample sequenced in a study of tumor-infiltrating lymphocytes in primary liver carcinoma. Alongside blood RNA obtained from unsorted whole blood, germline DNA was also extracted. A constant-region primer primed TCR beta cDNA synthesis from about 0.45 ug of total RNA. Three-round nested multiplex PCR performed with slightly modified ARM-PCR produced the TCR beta libraries. Investigators reported that the first two PCR rounds, at 9 to 11 cycles each, used TRBV1-TRBV30 forward primers with a C-beta reverse primer. From the multiplex PCR reads, TCRdb called clonotypes with MiXCR, one entry per CDR3 protein. The data hold around 330,000 distinct CDR3 sequences, with about three fifths observed a single time. The specimen sequenced was peripheral blood. All receptors come from a woman under 40 with primary liver carcinoma and hepatitis B virus infection.

Of note for this clonotype: Mismatch with germline at one junction end may stem from a read error. The chain couples TRBV12-3 or TRBV12-4 to TRBJ2-3; no clear D gene. The CDR3 length is 14 residues. CDR3 DNA: TGTACCAGCAGTTTGGTACAGAGTACAGATACGCAGTATTTT. Amino acid sequence: CTSSLVQSTDTQYF.

The V and J genes are TRBV19 and TRBJ2-5; D is undetermined. The germline V gene encodes CDR1 LNHDA and CDR2 SQIVND (reference sequence). The CDR3 is 13 residues long. Trimming removed 3 bases at V and 0 bases at J, with 5 bases between. CDR3 in DNA: TGTGCCAGTAGTATCGGCCACCAAGAGACCCAGTACTTC. Translation: CASSIGHQETQYF.

About this clonotype itself: The junction shows a germline mismatch at one end, possibly a read error. The J gene is TRBJ2-7, the V gene TRBV10-3; TRBD1 aligns across 9 bases. Germline V gives CDR1 ENHRY, CDR2 SYGVKD. The CDR3 runs to 16 residues. The CDR3 DNA sequence: TGTGCCGTCAGTGAGCCCCGGGACAGGGTCTCCTACGAGCAGTACTTC. It specifies CAVSEPRDRVSYEQYF.

The V gene is TRBV4-2, the J gene TRBJ2-1, with 7 bases fitting TRBD2. Trimming took 1 base from V and 3 from J; bases not matched to a gene: 9. The CDR3 contains 17 residues. CDR1 and CDR2 (germline): LGHNA, YNFKEQ. CDR3 bases: TGTGCCAGCAGCCAAGGAGGTAGTGGGGACTACTACAATGAGCAGTTCTTC. Protein product: CASSQGGSGDYYNEQFF.

This clonotype has more than one count but fewer than ten. CDR3 residues: CATSQRENTIYF. The CDR3 DNA sequence: TGTGCCACCAGTCAAAGGGAGAACACCATATATTTT. The J gene is TRBJ1-3, the V gene TRBV24-1; D is ambiguous. The CDR3 extends over 12 amino acids. Trimming removed 6 bases from V and 7 bases from J, with 9 bases in between. The germline gives CDR1 KGHDR, CDR2 SFDVKD.

This clonotype has just a few counts. The V and J genes are TRBV14 and TRBJ1-1; D is unresolved. CDR3 length: 16 residues. The germline V gene encodes CDR1 SGHDN and CDR2 FVKESK. V was shortened by 0 bases and J by 4 bases, with 15 bases between the two germline ends. The CDR3 region has the DNA TGTGCCAGCAGCCAAGACTTGGGAAGCCGGGGCACTGAAGCTTTCTTT. This sequence encodes CASSQDLGSRGTEAFF.

In the case of this clonotype: A much more abundant neighbour one base away suggests this may be a read error. V is TRBV6-1 and J is TRBJ1-4; TRBD1 might be the D (6 bases). The CDR3 runs 14 residues. Trimming pared 4 bases from V and 12 bases from J, leaving 18 bases between. Germline V gene lookup returns CDR1 MNHNS and CDR2 SASEGT. The CDR3 DNA reads TGTGCCAGCAGTGTGCTAGGACAGCTCGAACAACTGTTTTTT. It codes for CASSVLGQLEQLFF.

A note on this clonotype: The CDR3 end shows no conserved phenylalanine or tryptophan, and so a read error is likely. The rearrangement joins TRBV4-1 to TRBJ2-5; 11 nucleotides align to TRBD1. The CDR3 has 15 amino acids. Per germline, CDR1 MGHRA and CDR2 YSYEKL. V gave up 4 bases and J gave up 4 bases; unmatched junction bases: 5. For the CDR3, the DNA is TGCGCCAGCAGCCGCGGACAGGGGGCTTTAGAGACCCAGTACTCC. It specifies CASSRGQGALETQYS.

This clonotype was recorded once. V usage is TRBV11-2 and J usage is TRBJ2-1; maybe TRBD1 (6 bases). Germline CDR1 SGHAT, CDR2 FQNNGV. CDR3 size: 15 residues. CDR3 in DNA: TGTGCTTGCAGCTTAGTAGAGGGGGACTACAATGAGCAGTTCTTC. It translates to CACSLVEGDYNEQFF. Full variable domain (remainder filled in from reference TRBV11-2 and TRBJ2-1): EAGVAQSPRYKIIEKRQSVAFWCNPISGHATLYWYQQILGQGPKLLIQFQNNGVVDDSQLPKDRFSAERLKGVDSTLKIQPAKLEDSAVYLCACSLVEGDYNEQFFGPGTRLTVL.

Comment on this clonotype: As the CDR3 is not closed by the conserved phenylalanine or tryptophan, this likely results from a read error. The chain links TRBV14 to TRBJ2-7, with TRBD2 identical over 7 bases. V lost 4 bases to trimming and J lost 3 bases; unmatched junction nucleotides: 9. Germline V gives CDR1 SGHDN, CDR2 FVKESK. This CDR3 comprises 15 residues. The CDR3 protein is CASSLWAGENYEQYL. CDR3 nucleotides: TGTGCCAGCAGCCTGTGGGCGGGAGAAAACTACGAGCAGTACCTC.

In regard to this clonotype: Possible read error: a much larger clone is one base away. The chain carries TRBV11-1 and TRBJ2-5; D is perhaps TRBD1 (6 bases). Trimming removed 3 bases from V and 4 bases from J, with 12 bases in between. The germline V gene encodes CDR1 SGHAT and CDR2 FQDESV (reference sequence). The CDR3 loop spans 14 amino acids. The CDR3 nucleotides are TGTGCCAGCAGCTTCGGACAGAGACGAGAGACCCAGTACTTC. Its protein product is CASSFGQRRETQYF.

This clonotype appeared many times. The V call is TRBV12-3 or TRBV12-4, the J call TRBJ2-1; tentative D call: TRBD1 (5 bases). V was clipped by 7 bases and J by 0 bases, with 10 bases between them. The length of the CDR3 is 14 residues. CDR3 residues: CASNSDSSYNEQFF. DNA of the CDR3: TGTGCCAGCAATTCCGACAGCTCCTACAATGAGCAGTTCTTC.

This clonotype came up a few times. This chain joins TRBV6-1 and TRBJ1-6; unclear D gene. Per the germline V gene, CDR1 is MNHNS and CDR2 is SASEGT. The CDR3 consists of 12 residues. V was shortened by 5 bases and J by 10 bases, with 9 bases between the two germline ends. The CDR3 DNA follows: TGTGCCAGCAGTACAGTAATCTCACCCCTCCACTTT. It encodes CASSTVISPLHF.

As concerns this clonotype: The junction differs from germline at one of its ends, possibly a read error. The chain uses TRBV4-1 and TRBJ2-5; TRBD1 matches at 9 bases. CDR1 is MGHRA and CDR2 is YSYEKL in the germline V gene. This CDR3 has 15 amino acids. CDR3 region: CAGSQLTGGTETQYF. CDR3 bases: TGCGCCGGCAGCCAGCTGACAGGGGGTACGGAGACCCAGTACTTC.

Points on this clonotype: Just one base apart from a much larger clone, this may be a read error. The chain is built from TRBV4-2 and TRBJ2-7, with D maybe TRBD2 (6 bases). In germline, CDR1 is LGHNA, CDR2 YNFKEQ. The CDR3 has 17 residues. Here the CDR3 reads CASSQEVSTAGPYELYF. DNA for the CDR3: TGTGCCAGCAGCCAAGAAGTATCTACGGCGGGGCCCTACGAGCTGTACTTC.

This clonotype was seen only a few times. This sequence joins TRBV28 and TRBJ1-2; D ambiguous. The CDR3 contains 11 residues. V gave up 8 bases and J gave up 8 bases, with 12 bases separating them. Per germline, CDR1 MDHEN and CDR2 SYDVKM. Written as DNA, the CDR3 is TGTGCCAGCGGTCTTCCTATAGGCTACACCTTC. Its protein product is CASGLPIGYTF.

A remark on this clonotype: One junction end disagrees with the germline gene, perhaps due to a read error. CDR3 in amino acids: CASSQDYNSGRVNTQYF. The DNA of the CDR3 is TGTGCCAGCAGCCAAGATTATAATAGCGGGAGGGTGAATACGCAGTATTTT. This chain joins TRBV4-3 and TRBJ2-3, with 11 bases fitting TRBD2. The germline V gene encodes CDR1 LGHNA and CDR2 YSLEER. The CDR3 is 17 amino acids.

As regards this clonotype: One junction end disagrees with the germline gene, perhaps due to a read error. CDR3 DNA sequence: TGTGCCAGCAGCACAACGCCCGGAGGGGGTTACGATCAGTACTTC. It translates to CASSTTPGGGYDQYF. This chain links TRBV7-9 with TRBJ2-7; D possibly matches TRBD1 or TRBD2 (6 bases each). The CDR3 contains 15 residues. From germline, CDR1 is SEHNR and CDR2 FQNEAQ (reference sequence).

The gene calls are TRBV6-5 and TRBJ2-3; 9 bases agree with TRBD2. The germline gives CDR1 MNHEY, CDR2 SVGAGI. Trimming took 4 bases from V and 6 from J; bases not matched to a gene: 5. The CDR3 consists of 14 residues. As DNA, the CDR3 is TGTGCCAGCAGTTTGGTAGCGGGAGTGGATACGCAGTATTTT. It yields the protein CASSLVAGVDTQYF.

Points on this clonotype: This CDR3 is missing its conserved last phenylalanine or tryptophan, likely due to a read error. The rearrangement joins TRBV6-2 or TRBV6-3 to TRBJ1-1, with D unclear. The CDR3 contains 13 residues. Germline-derived CDR1 and CDR2 are MNHEY and SVGEGT. V shed 6 bases and J shed 0 bases, with 8 bases lying between them. In nucleotides, the CDR3 is TGTGCCAGCAGACGACAAGTGAACACTGAAGCTTTCTCT. Translated, it gives CASRRQVNTEAFS.

This clonotype has ten or more counts. This rearrangement joins TRBV6-5 to TRBJ1-5; possibly TRBD1 for D (5 bases). Looked up from germline, CDR1 is MNHEY and CDR2 is SVGAGI. The CDR3 spans 15 residues. Trimming removed 5 bases at V and 0 bases at J, with 11 bases between. CDR3 residues: CASSPYRHSNQPQHF. The CDR3 region has the DNA TGTGCCAGCAGTCCCTACAGGCATAGCAATCAGCCCCAGCATTTT.

Concerning this clonotype: A read error may explain this, as a much larger clone is one base away. The J gene is TRBJ1-5, the V gene TRBV6-6; 9 bases are shared with TRBD1. The germline V gene encodes CDR1 MNHNY and CDR2 SVGAGI (reference sequence). There are 15 residues in the CDR3. Trimming removed 8 bases from V and 3 bases from J; junction bases left unmatched: 8. The CDR3 DNA is TGTGCCAGCTGTTTTGACAGGGGGTACAATCAGCCCCAGCATTTT. Translation gives CASCFDRGYNQPQHF.

On this clonotype itself: Just one base apart from a much larger clone, this may be a read error. The chain joins TRBV5-1 to TRBJ1-1, with a weak D call TRBD1 (5 bases). Germline-derived CDR1 and CDR2 are SGHRS and YFSETQ. Trimming pared 4 bases from V and 3 bases from J, leaving 13 bases between. The CDR3 sequence is 14 residues long. CDR3 amino acids: CASSGGPTDTEAFF. CDR3 nucleotides: TGCGCCAGCAGCGGGGGACCTACGGACACTGAAGCTTTCTTT.

Notes on this clonotype: This may be a read error: a much more frequent sequence differs by one nucleotide. The gene calls are TRBV6-5 and TRBJ2-6, with D possibly matching TRBD1 (6 bases). CDR3 length equals 16 residues. Germline V gene sequence: CDR1 MNHEY, CDR2 SVGAGI. Written as DNA, the CDR3 is TGTGCCAGCAGTTACTCGGGGGCCTCTGGGGCCAACGTCCCGACTTTC. Translation gives CASSYSGASGANVPTF.